This passage covers 8 T cell receptor beta chains from one sample sequenced in a study of technical replicates of blood from a handful of donors. The repertoire was sequenced with immunoSEQ multiplex PCR; TCRdb's copy has only in-frame clones and lacks some. The repertoire consists of 60,000 to 90,000 clones, with approximately 97% occurring once and the leading ten covering roughly 0.3%. Sequencing was carried out using T cells isolated from PBMCs. The source of these receptors is a human donor in good health.

The V and J genes are TRBV4-2 and TRBJ2-5, with 10 bases matching TRBD2. Germline lookup yields CDR1 LGHNA and CDR2 YNFKEQ. V lost 1 base to trimming and J lost 4 bases; unmatched junction nucleotides: 18. The CDR3 has 20 residues. CDR3 coding DNA: TGTGCCAGCAGCCAAGTCGGGCTCACTAGCGGGACCCCTTGGGGAGAGACCCAGTACTTC. Its translation: CASSQVGLTSGTPWGETQYF.

The V gene is TRBV27, the J gene TRBJ2-7; 10 nucleotides line up with TRBD2. Per the germline V gene, CDR1 is MNHEY and CDR2 is SMNVEV (reference sequence). CDR3 length: 20 residues. V shed 0 bases and J 2 bases; nucleotides not matched to a gene: 16. The CDR3 here is CASSLSRGRASGSSTYEQYF. CDR3 coding DNA: TGTGCCAGCAGTTTATCACGGGGTAGGGCTAGCGGGAGTAGTACCTACGAGCAGTACTTC.

The V and J genes are TRBV2 and TRBJ2-7, with 10 nucleotides matching TRBD2. CDR1 is SNHLY, CDR2 FYNNEI, per germline. The V gene end was trimmed by 9 bases and the J gene end by 2 bases; junction bases not matched to a gene: 4. This CDR3 region has 13 residues. For the CDR3, the DNA is TGTGCCAGTCGAACTAGCGGGACCTACGAGCAGTACTTC. Translation gives CASRTSGTYEQYF.

V gene TRBV19 combines with J gene TRBJ1-5; a possible D gene is TRBD1 (6 bases). Germline CDR1 LNHDA, CDR2 SQIVND (reference sequence). The CDR3 is 15 amino acids. V was trimmed by 4 bases and J by 1 base, leaving 11 bases between them. CDR3 nucleotide sequence: TGTGCCAGTAGTAGTAATGGACAGAGCAATCAGCCCCAGCATTTT. Protein sequence: CASSSNGQSNQPQHF. Looking up the rest from reference TRBV19 and TRBJ1-5 gives the full variable domain: DGGITQSPKYLFRKEGQNVTLSCEQNLNHDAMYWYRQDPGQGLRLIYYSQIVNDFQKGDIAEGYSVSREKKESFPLTVTSAQKNPTAFYLCASSSNGQSNQPQHFGDGTRLSIL.

The chain couples TRBV28 to TRBJ1-2; D is unclear. The CDR3 loop spans 12 amino acids. V was cut by 3 bases and J by 9 bases, with 11 bases left in between. Germline CDR1 is MDHEN and CDR2 is SYDVKM. In DNA form, the CDR3 reads TGTGCCAGCAGTTTGTGGGGAGGGAGCTACACCTTC. Translated: CASSLWGGSYTF.

The chain couples TRBV7-3 to TRBJ2-3; no clear D. V lost 2 bases and J 6 bases, leaving 6 bases between the germline ends. The CDR3 is 12 residues long. From germline, CDR1 is SGHTA and CDR2 FQGTGA. CDR3 residues: CASSLYRDTQYF. The CDR3 nucleotides read TGTGCCAGCAGCTTATATCGGGATACGCAGTATTTT.

V usage is TRBV11-2 and J usage is TRBJ1-1; 7 positions match TRBD1. The CDR3 totals 13 residues. CDR1 is SGHAT and CDR2 is FQNNGV in the germline V gene. Germline trimming cut 2 bases from V and 11 bases from J; bases unmatched to any gene: 8. The CDR3 DNA reads TGTGCCAGCAGCTTATTAGCGCAGGGGGGCGCTTTCTTT. It translates to CASSLLAQGGAFF.

The chain links TRBV7-2 to TRBJ2-7; TRBD2 aligns across 8 bases. V dropped 5 bases and J dropped 3; count of bases not matched to a gene: 12. Germline CDR1 is SGHTA and CDR2 is FQGNSA. The CDR3 consists of 16 residues. This CDR3 reads CASSPLPPSGSYEQYF. The DNA for the CDR3 is TGTGCCAGCAGCCCACTCCCTCCCAGCGGGAGCTACGAGCAGTACTTC.